Shown below are 16 T cell receptor beta chains from a single sample sequenced in a study of cytomegalovirus exposure and HLA in healthy donors. Researchers ran the PCR with 60 Vbeta and 13 Jbeta primers. The table came from immunoSEQ multiplex PCR; TCRdb's copy has only in-frame clones and leaves some out. The table includes about 120,000 clones, 60% to 85% detected once. Sample: PBMCs. All receptors derive from a middle-aged woman in good health and CMV-seropositive.

The rearrangement uses TRBV9 and TRBJ2-1, with 11 bases fitting TRBD1. Germline loops: CDR1 SGDLS, CDR2 YYNGEE. This CDR3 contains 15 residues. The V segment lost 3 bases and the J segment 8 bases; nucleotides outside the gene matches: 7. The CDR3 is CASSGQGQGVYEQFF. In DNA form, the CDR3 reads TGTGCCAGCAGCGGCCAGGGACAGGGGGTGTATGAGCAGTTCTTC.

This chain uses TRBV6-5 with TRBJ1-2; 9 nucleotides agree with TRBD1. J was trimmed by 4 bases and V by 5 bases; bases with no gene match: 5. In germline, CDR1 is MNHEY, CDR2 SVGAGI. CDR3 length: 14 residues. The CDR3 here is CASSKGQGLYGYTF. DNA for the CDR3: TGTGCCAGCAGTAAGGGACAGGGACTCTATGGCTACACCTTC.

This clone was counted only a few times. The genes are TRBV7-2 and TRBJ2-7, with TRBD2 matching over 7 bases. The junction had 7 bases not matched to a gene; V was cut back by 2 bases and J by 6 bases. CDR3 length: 14 amino acids. Germline values: CDR1 SGHTA, CDR2 FQGNSA. The CDR3 region is CASSLMGGEVEQYF. The CDR3 nucleotides read TGTGCCAGCAGCTTAATGGGAGGGGAGGTCGAGCAGTACTTC.

This clone occurred once. The J gene is TRBJ2-7, the V gene TRBV27; D is ambiguous. Trimming left V 5 bases short and J 3 bases short, with 14 bases between. The CDR3 contains 14 residues. Germline V gene lookup returns CDR1 MNHEY and CDR2 SMNVEV (reference sequence). CDR3 in amino acids: CASSPLSVLYEQYF. In DNA form, the CDR3 reads TGTGCCAGCAGTCCCCTCTCGGTCCTCTACGAGCAGTACTTC.

This chain uses TRBV11-2 with TRBJ2-5, with D tentatively TRBD2 (6 bases). TRBJ2-7 explains the end of the DNA better; the J call may be wrong. Germline assignment: CDR1 SGHAT and CDR2 FQNNGV. This CDR3 comprises 13 residues. The CDR3 region is CASSIGGGGEQYF. CDR3 nucleotides: TGTGCCAGCAGCATAGGTGGGGGAGGCGAGCAGTACTTC.

The V and J genes are TRBV2 and TRBJ2-3; no firm D call. Germline V lookup: CDR1 SNHLY, CDR2 FYNNEI. This CDR3 region has 13 residues. Trimming took off 6 bases at V and 10 bases at J, with 17 bases between the two ends. CDR3 nucleotide sequence: TGTGCCAGCAGCAACGGCGACCCGGGTGCGCAGTATTTT. Residues: CASSNGDPGAQYF.

The chain joins TRBV4-2 to TRBJ1-2; D might be TRBD1 (5 bases). Trimming cost V 1 base and J 0 bases, with 9 bases left between them. Germline V gives CDR1 LGHNA, CDR2 YNFKEQ. This CDR3 is 15 amino acids long. The CDR3 region is CASSQGARANYGYTF. In nucleotides, the CDR3 is TGTGCCAGCAGCCAAGGGGCCAGGGCTAACTATGGCTACACCTTC.

CDR3 sequence reads: CASRRGHRTDTQYF. Written as DNA, the CDR3 is TGTGCCAGCAGAAGGGGACACCGCACAGATACGCAGTATTTT. V is TRBV6-1 and J is TRBJ2-3; D is possibly TRBD1 (6 bases). The CDR3 loop spans 14 amino acids. Germline V gives CDR1 MNHNS, CDR2 SASEGT. Trimming pared 6 bases from V and 1 base from J, leaving 11 bases between.

For this clone: The junction departs from germline at one end; a sequencing error may be responsible. This chain connects TRBV7-7 to TRBJ2-5; 8 positions agree with TRBD2. Per germline, CDR1 SSHAT and CDR2 FNYEAQ (reference sequence). The CDR3 has 17 amino acids. CDR3 amino acids: CASSSSPSGGLQETQYF. In DNA, the CDR3 is TGTGCTAGCAGCTCGTCCCCCAGCGGGGGACTCCAAGAGACCCAGTACTTC.

The rearrangement uses TRBV9 and TRBJ1-1; D is uncertain. This CDR3 contains 16 residues. Germline-derived CDR1 and CDR2 are SGDLS and YYNGEE. The ends were cut back, 1 base at V and 1 base at J, with 14 bases in the middle. The CDR3: CASSVSPRAGNTEAFF. CDR3 DNA: TGTGCCAGCAGCGTAAGCCCCCGCGCAGGGAACACTGAAGCTTTCTTT.

This chain uses TRBV9 with TRBJ2-2, with TRBD1 matching over 10 bases. The ends lost 7 bases at V and 4 bases at J; junction bases unmatched: 4. CDR1 is SGDLS and CDR2 is YYNGEE in the germline V gene. This CDR3 is 14 amino acids long. Here the CDR3 reads CASGQGGLTGELFF. CDR3 nucleotide sequence: TGTGCCAGCGGACAGGGGGGTCTCACCGGGGAGCTGTTTTTT.

The V and J genes are TRBV5-1 and TRBJ2-1; no clear D. Germline CDR1 SGHRS, CDR2 YFSETQ. V shed 2 bases and J shed 7 bases, with 7 bases lying between them. This CDR3 comprises 12 residues. CDR3 residues: CASSLPGNEQFF. DNA for the CDR3: TGCGCCAGCAGCTTACCGGGTAATGAGCAGTTCTTC.

This clone has just a few counts. The chain couples TRBV6-5 to TRBJ1-5; TRBD1 matches 10 bases. Per the germline V gene, CDR1 is MNHEY and CDR2 is SVGAGI. The CDR3 is 15 amino acids. After removal of 5 bases from V and 7 bases from J, the junction contained 8 bases not matched to a gene. The CDR3 sequence is CASSPDRGHGQPQHF. CDR3 coding DNA: TGTGCCAGCAGTCCTGACAGGGGGCACGGACAGCCCCAGCATTTT.

The chain links TRBV10-3 to TRBJ2-7; a weak D match, TRBD1 (6 bases). Germline V gives CDR1 ENHRY, CDR2 SYGVKD. Trimming left V 1 base short and J 2 bases short, with 9 bases between. This CDR3 is built from 14 residues. CDR3 protein: CAISEYRATYEQYF. As DNA, the CDR3 is TGTGCCATCAGTGAGTACAGGGCAACCTACGAGCAGTACTTC.

The CDR3 sequence is CASSDVDETSSYEQYF. In DNA form, the CDR3 reads TGTGCCAGCAGCGACGTCGACGAGACTAGCAGTTACGAGCAGTACTTC. The gene calls are TRBV4-2 and TRBJ2-7, with 7 bases identical to TRBD2. Trimming removed 5 bases from V and 4 bases from J; junction bases left unmatched: 14. CDR1 is LGHNA and CDR2 is YNFKEQ in the germline V gene. The CDR3 covers 16 residues.

This chain connects TRBV29-1 to TRBJ2-1; D gene unclear. CDR3 length equals 11 residues. V lost 4 bases to trimming and J lost 5 bases, with 6 bases between them. CDR1 and CDR2 (germline): SQVTM, ANQGSEA. The CDR3 DNA reads as TGCAGCGTTGTGGCGGACAATGAGCAGTTCTTC. Amino acid sequence: CSVVADNEQFF.